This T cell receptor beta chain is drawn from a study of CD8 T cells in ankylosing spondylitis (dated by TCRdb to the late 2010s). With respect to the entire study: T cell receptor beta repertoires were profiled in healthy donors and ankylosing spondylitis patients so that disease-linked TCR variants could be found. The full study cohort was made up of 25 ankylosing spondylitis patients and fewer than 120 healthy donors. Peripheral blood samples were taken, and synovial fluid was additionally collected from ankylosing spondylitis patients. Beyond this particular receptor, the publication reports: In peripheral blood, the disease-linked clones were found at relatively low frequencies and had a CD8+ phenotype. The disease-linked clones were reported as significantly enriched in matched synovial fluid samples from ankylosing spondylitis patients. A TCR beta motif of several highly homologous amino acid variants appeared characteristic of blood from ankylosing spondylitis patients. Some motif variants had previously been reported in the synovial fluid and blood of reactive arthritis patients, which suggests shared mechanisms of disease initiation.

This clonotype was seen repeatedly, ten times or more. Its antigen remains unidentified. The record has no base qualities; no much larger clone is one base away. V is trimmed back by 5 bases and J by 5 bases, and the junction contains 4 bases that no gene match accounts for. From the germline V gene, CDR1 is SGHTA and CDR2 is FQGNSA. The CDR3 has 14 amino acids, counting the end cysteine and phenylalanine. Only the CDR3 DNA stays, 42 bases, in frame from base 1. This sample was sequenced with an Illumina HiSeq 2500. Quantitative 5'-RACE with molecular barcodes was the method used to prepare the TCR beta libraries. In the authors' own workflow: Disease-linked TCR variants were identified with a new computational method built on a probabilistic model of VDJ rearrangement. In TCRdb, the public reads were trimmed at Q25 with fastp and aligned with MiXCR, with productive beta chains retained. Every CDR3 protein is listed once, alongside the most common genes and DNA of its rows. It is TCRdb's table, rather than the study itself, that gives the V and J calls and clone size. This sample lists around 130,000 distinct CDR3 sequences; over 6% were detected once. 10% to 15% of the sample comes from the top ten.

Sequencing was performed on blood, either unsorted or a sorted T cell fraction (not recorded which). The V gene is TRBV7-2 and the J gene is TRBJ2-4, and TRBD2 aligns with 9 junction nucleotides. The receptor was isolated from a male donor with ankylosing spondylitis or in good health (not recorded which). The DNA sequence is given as TGTGCCAGCAGCACTTGGACTAGCGAAAACATTCAGTACTTC. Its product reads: CASSTWTSENIQYF.